This passage covers 8 T cell receptor beta chains from one sample sequenced in a study of CD8+CD57+ T cells in acquired aplastic anemia. TCR beta VDJ and CDR3 were profiled, and genomic DNA was the template. TCRdb reprocessed the reads with MiXCR, giving one entry per CDR3 protein. The profile shows some 200,000 distinct CDR3 sequences, approximately 48% of them singletons. The patients chosen for sequencing had shown expansion of CD8+CD57+ cells (detected by flow cytometry). Material for sequencing was sorted CD4+, CD8+, or CD8+CD57+ T cells (not recorded which) from PBMCs. These receptors were collected from a human donor with aplastic anemia.

The rearrangement joins TRBV5-1 to TRBJ1-6, with a weak D call TRBD1 (5 bases). Germline values: CDR1 SGHRS, CDR2 YFSETQ. The CDR3 has 16 amino acids. Trimming took 0 bases from V and 10 from J, leaving 17 bases between them. The CDR3 is CASSLDDGGAESPLHF. Written as DNA, the CDR3 is TGCGCCAGCAGCTTGGATGACGGCGGGGCGGAATCACCCCTCCACTTT.

This clonotype was recorded many times. The chain recombines TRBV20-1 with TRBJ2-1; D is unclear. CDR1 and CDR2 (germline): DFQATT, SNEGSKA (reference sequence). The ends were cut back, 1 base at V and 0 bases at J, with 10 bases in the middle. The CDR3 extends over 15 amino acids. CDR3: CSARAGSSSYNEQFF. CDR3 DNA sequence: TGCAGTGCTAGAGCCGGCAGTAGCTCCTACAATGAGCAGTTCTTC.

The chain uses TRBV7-8 and TRBJ2-7; D ambiguous. V was shortened by 6 bases and J by 6 bases, with 9 bases between the two germline ends. The CDR3 totals 11 residues. Germline CDR1 SGHVS, CDR2 FQNEAQ. The CDR3 region has the DNA TGTGCCAGCAGTCGGGTTGGCGAGCAGTACTTC. This gives the protein CASSRVGEQYF.

This clonotype has ten or more counts. This chain links TRBV11-2 with TRBJ2-1; TRBD2 agrees at 9 bases. This CDR3 is 18 amino acids long. The germline V gene encodes CDR1 SGHAT and CDR2 FQNNGV. V lost 6 bases to trimming and J lost 0 bases; unmatched junction nucleotides: 12. The CDR3 DNA reads TGTGCCAGCAGTAGGGGTGCGGGAGGGGCAAGCTCCTACAATGAGCAGTTCTTC. It encodes CASSRGAGGASSYNEQFF.

This clonotype was observed many times. CDR3 in DNA: TGTGCCAGCAGCCCGCGCCCCCCGGGACAGGGTGGCAACGAGCAGTACTTC. Protein sequence: CASSPRPPGQGGNEQYF. V is TRBV13 and J is TRBJ2-7, with TRBD1 matching 9 bases. The CDR3 runs to 17 residues. Trimming at V came to 5 bases and at J to 5 bases, leaving 16 bases not matched to a gene. Looked up from germline, CDR1 is PRHDT and CDR2 is FYEKMQ (reference sequence).

This clonotype was seen at least ten times. The chain combines TRBV7-6 with TRBJ2-5; TRBD2 aligns across 10 bases. There are 16 residues in the CDR3. Per germline, CDR1 SGHVS and CDR2 FNYEAQ. The trim removed 4 bases at V and 0 bases at J, leaving 5 bases unmatched. The DNA of the CDR3 is TGTGCCAGCAGCTCCCTGGGACTAGCGAACCAAGAGACCCAGTACTTC. Translating gives CASSSLGLANQETQYF.

This clonotype was counted between two and nine times. This chain connects TRBV20-1 to TRBJ2-1, with TRBD2 as a possible D gene (6 bases). The CDR3 totals 14 residues. Germline V gene lookup returns CDR1 DFQATT and CDR2 SNEGSKA (reference sequence). Trimming cost V 3 bases and J 9 bases, with 18 bases left between them. The CDR3 reads CSASPGIVGGEQFF. In DNA, the CDR3 is TGCAGTGCTAGTCCAGGGATAGTGGGGGGTGAGCAGTTCTTC.

This CDR3 is CASGSAGKDEQYF. CDR3 nucleotide sequence: TGTGCTAGTGGTTCCGCAGGGAAGGACGAGCAGTACTTC. The chain couples TRBV12-5 to TRBJ2-7; perhaps TRBD1 as D (5 bases). Trimming cost V 4 bases and J 5 bases, with 12 bases left between them. Germline V lookup: CDR1 LGHNT, CDR2 FRNRAP. CDR3 length: 13 residues.